Below, 4 T cell receptor beta chains from the same sample are listed, as sequenced in a study of identical twins. A single record per CDR3 protein comes from TCRdb applying MiXCR to the 5' RACE reads. The table includes approximately 230,000 distinct CDR3 sequences, over 5.5% detected once. These same data were also listed under a study on T cells expressing NK-cell markers.

Sequencing was performed on CD8+ T cells sorted from blood. These receptors were obtained from a young woman in good health.

This clonotype showed up just a few times. V and J are TRBV7-9 and TRBJ2-1; TRBD1 aligns across 9 bases. The CDR3 covers 15 residues. Trimming cost V 7 bases and J 6 bases; bases outside gene matches: 10. Germline CDR1 is SEHNR and CDR2 is FQNEAQ (reference sequence). For the CDR3, the DNA is TGTGCCAGCACTCCTTGGGACAGGGCTTTCAATGAGCAGTTCTTC. It encodes CASTPWDRAFNEQFF.

The CDR3 nucleotides read TGTGCCAGCAGTACCGCCGGGACAGGGATTGTGGAGACCCAGTACTTC. This translates into CASSTAGTGIVETQYF. V is TRBV12-3 or TRBV12-4 and J is TRBJ2-5, with 9 bases identical to TRBD1. The junction had 12 bases not matched to a gene; V was cut back by 5 bases and J by 5 bases. CDR3 length: 16 residues.

This clonotype showed up just a few times. The CDR3 sequence: CASSQSGMHFYEQYF. CDR3 nucleotide sequence: TGTGCCAGCAGTCAGAGCGGGATGCACTTCTACGAGCAGTACTTC. This chain joins TRBV27 and TRBJ2-7; 7 nucleotides match TRBD2. The CDR3 extends over 15 amino acids. Germline loops: CDR1 MNHEY, CDR2 SMNVEV (reference sequence). The V and J ends lost 5 bases and 3 bases, in that order; junction bases with no gene match: 10.

This clonotype occurred many times. The rearrangement uses TRBV12-3 or TRBV12-4 and TRBJ1-2; D is undetermined. The ends were cut back, 3 bases at V and 6 bases at J, with 11 bases in the middle. The CDR3 sequence is 13 residues long. The CDR3 coding sequence is TGTGCCAGCAGTTTGCCGGGGAGAGATGGCTACACCTTC. It yields the protein CASSLPGRDGYTF.